The entry below describes one T cell receptor (beta chain). This sample stems from a study of cytomegalovirus exposure and HLA in healthy donors. The PCR contained 60 Vbeta and 13 Jbeta primers. Sequencing used immunoSEQ multiplex PCR; TCRdb keeps in-frame clones, though not all of them. The sample carries about 180,000 clones, around 80% recorded once. There are 13 residues in the CDR3. The germline gives CDR1 MNHNY, CDR2 SVGAGI (reference sequence). V shed 6 bases, J shed 5 bases, and the junction held 6 bases outside the gene matches. The TCR comes from a woman in her thirties or forties in good health and CMV-seronegative. Sequencing was carried out using PBMCs. This chain links TRBV6-6 with TRBJ2-7; 8 bases are a match to TRBD1. CDR3 sequence (DNA): TGTGCCAGCAGCCGGACAGGGTTCCACGAGCAGTACTTC. Translation gives CASSRTGFHEQYF.